This T cell receptor beta chain was observed in a study of PD-L1 blockade in urothelial cancer. Study overall: Blood was analyzed 3 weeks (second dose) and 6 weeks after treatment start. Blood gave a median about 150,000 T cells.

Only one count was recorded for this clone. Germline V gene lookup returns CDR1 MNHNS and CDR2 SASEGT. With 4 bases clipped from V and 0 bases from J, the junction kept 3 bases outside the gene matches. The CDR3 is 16 amino acids. Regarding time point: pretreatment peripheral blood. Patients suffered from locally advanced or metastatic urothelial carcinoma. Each patient gave between 1 and 8 samples, pretreatment and on-treatment. Produced via immunoSEQ multiplex PCR; TCRdb's table is partial and in-frame only. Of more than 35,000 clones listed, roughly 92% are singletons. The clonotype was recovered from an older woman with urothelial cancer. The source was PBMCs, collected around atezolizumab (anti-PD-L1) treatment. The chain recombines TRBV6-1 with TRBJ1-5, with 10 bases lining up with TRBD1. CDR3 DNA sequence: TGTGCCAGCAGTGGGGGACAGGGGTCTAGCAATCAGCCCCAGCATTTT. This translates into CASSGGQGSSNQPQHF.